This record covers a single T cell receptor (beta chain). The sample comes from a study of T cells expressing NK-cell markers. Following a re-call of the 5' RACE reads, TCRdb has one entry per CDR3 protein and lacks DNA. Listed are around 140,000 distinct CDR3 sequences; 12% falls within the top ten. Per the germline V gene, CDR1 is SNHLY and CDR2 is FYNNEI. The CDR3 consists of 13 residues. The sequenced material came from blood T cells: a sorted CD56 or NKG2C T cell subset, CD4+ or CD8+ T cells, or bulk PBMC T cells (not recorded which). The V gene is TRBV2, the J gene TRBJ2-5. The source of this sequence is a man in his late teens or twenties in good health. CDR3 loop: CASSVYFQETQYF.